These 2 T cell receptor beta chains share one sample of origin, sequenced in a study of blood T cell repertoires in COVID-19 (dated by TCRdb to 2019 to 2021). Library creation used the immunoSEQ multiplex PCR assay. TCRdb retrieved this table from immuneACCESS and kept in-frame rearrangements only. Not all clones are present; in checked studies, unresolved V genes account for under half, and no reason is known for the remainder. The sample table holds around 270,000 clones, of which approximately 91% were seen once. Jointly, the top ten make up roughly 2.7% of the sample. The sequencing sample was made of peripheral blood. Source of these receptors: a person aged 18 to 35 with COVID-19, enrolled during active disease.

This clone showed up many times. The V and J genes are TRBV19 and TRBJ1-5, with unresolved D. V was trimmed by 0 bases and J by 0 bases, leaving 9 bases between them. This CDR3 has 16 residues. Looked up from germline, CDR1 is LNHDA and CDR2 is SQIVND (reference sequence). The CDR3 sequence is CASSIDDYYSNQPQHF. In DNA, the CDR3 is TGTGCCAGTAGTATAGATGACTATTATAGCAATCAGCCCCAGCATTTT.

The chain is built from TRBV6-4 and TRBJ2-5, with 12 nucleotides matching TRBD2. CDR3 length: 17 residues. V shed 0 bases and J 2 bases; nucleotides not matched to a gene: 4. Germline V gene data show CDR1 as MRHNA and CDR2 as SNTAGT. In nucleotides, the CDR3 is TGTGCCAGCAGTGACTCGCGGACTAGCGGGATTCAAGAGACCCAGTACTTC. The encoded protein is CASSDSRTSGIQETQYF.